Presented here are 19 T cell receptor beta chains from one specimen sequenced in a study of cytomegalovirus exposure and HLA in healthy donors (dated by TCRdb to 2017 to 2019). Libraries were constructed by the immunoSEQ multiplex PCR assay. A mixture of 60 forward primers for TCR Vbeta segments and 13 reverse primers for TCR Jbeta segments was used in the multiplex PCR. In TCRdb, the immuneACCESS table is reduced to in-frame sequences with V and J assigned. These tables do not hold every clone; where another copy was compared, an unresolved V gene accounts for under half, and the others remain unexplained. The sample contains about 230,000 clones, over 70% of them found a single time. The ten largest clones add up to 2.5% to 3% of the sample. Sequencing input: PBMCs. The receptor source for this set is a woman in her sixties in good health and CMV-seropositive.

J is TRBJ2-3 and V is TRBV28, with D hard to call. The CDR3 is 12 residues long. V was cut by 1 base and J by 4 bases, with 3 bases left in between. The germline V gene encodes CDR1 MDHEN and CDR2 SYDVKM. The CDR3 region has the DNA TGTGCCAGCAGTTTATCTTCAGATACGCAGTATTTT. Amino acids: CASSLSSDTQYF.

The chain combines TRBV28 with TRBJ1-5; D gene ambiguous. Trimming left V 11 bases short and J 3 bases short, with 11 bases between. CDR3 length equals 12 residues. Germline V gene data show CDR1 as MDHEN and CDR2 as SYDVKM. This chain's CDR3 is CAVARTNQPQHF. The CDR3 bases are TGTGCCGTGGCCAGAACCAATCAGCCCCAGCATTTT.

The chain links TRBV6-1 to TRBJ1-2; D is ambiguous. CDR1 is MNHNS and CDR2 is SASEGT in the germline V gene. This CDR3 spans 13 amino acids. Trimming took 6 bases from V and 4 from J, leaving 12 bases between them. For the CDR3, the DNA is TGTGCCAGCAGGGACGGGAGCGCCTATGGCTACACCTTC. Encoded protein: CASRDGSAYGYTF.

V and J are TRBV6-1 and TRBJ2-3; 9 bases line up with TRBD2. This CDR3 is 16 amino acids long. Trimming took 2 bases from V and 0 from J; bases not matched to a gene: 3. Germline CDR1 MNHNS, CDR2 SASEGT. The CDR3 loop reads CASSELAGYSTDTQYF. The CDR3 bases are TGTGCCAGCAGTGAACTAGCGGGGTATAGCACAGATACGCAGTATTTT.

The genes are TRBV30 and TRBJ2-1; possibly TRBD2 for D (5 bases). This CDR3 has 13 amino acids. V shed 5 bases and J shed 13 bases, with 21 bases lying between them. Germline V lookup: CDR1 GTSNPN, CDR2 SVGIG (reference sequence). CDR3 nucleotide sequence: TGTGCCTGGGCTACCGTAGCGAACACGCCCCAGTTCTTC. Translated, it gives CAWATVANTPQFF.

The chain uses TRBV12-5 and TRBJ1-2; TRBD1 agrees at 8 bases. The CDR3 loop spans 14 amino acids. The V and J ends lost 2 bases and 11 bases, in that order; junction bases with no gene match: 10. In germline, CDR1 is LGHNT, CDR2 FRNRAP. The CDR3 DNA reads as TGTGCTAGTGGTTTGCCCAGAAGGACAGGGAGGTACACCTTC. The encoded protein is CASGLPRRTGRYTF.

Here the CDR3 reads CASSFPGRGPLHF. CDR3 DNA: TGTGCCAGCAGCTTTCCGGGTAGGGGACCCCTCCACTTT. The chain combines TRBV7-2 with TRBJ1-6, with a weak D call TRBD1 (5 bases). The CDR3 totals 13 residues. Per the germline V gene, CDR1 is SGHTA and CDR2 is FQGNSA. The V end lost 3 bases, the J end lost 12 bases, and 12 bases lay between the germline ends.

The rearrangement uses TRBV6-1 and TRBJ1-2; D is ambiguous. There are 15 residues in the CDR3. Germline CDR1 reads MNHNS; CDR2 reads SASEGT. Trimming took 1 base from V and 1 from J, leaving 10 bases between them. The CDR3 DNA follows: TGTGCCAGCAGTGAAGTCCCAGGAATTAACTATGGCTACACCTTC. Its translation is CASSEVPGINYGYTF.

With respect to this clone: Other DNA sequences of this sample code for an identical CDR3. In DNA, the CDR3 is TGTGCCAGCTCACCACCAAGCCGATCCTACGAGCAGTACTTC. It codes for CASSPPSRSYEQYF. This chain uses TRBV18 with TRBJ2-7; D is undetermined. CDR1 KGHSH and CDR2 LQKENI come from the germline V gene. This CDR3 spans 14 amino acids. V gave up 0 bases and J gave up 1 base, with 7 bases separating them.

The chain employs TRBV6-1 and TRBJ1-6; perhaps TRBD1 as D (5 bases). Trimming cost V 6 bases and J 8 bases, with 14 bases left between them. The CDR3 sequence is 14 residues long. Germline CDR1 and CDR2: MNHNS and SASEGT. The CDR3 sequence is CASSASVRDSPLHF. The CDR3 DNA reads TGTGCCAGCAGCGCCTCCGTCAGGGATTCACCCCTCCACTTT.

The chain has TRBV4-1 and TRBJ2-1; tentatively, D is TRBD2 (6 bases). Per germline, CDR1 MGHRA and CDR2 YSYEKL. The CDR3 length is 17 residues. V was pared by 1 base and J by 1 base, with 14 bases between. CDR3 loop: CASSQAGVAESYNEQFF. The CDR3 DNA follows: TGCGCCAGCAGCCAAGCTGGAGTAGCGGAGTCCTACAATGAGCAGTTCTTC.

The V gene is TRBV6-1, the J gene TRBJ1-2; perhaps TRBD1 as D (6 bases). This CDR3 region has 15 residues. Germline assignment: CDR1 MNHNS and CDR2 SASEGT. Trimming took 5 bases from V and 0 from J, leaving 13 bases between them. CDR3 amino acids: CASSIQGVTNYGYTF. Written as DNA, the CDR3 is TGTGCCAGCAGTATACAGGGAGTGACTAACTATGGCTACACCTTC.

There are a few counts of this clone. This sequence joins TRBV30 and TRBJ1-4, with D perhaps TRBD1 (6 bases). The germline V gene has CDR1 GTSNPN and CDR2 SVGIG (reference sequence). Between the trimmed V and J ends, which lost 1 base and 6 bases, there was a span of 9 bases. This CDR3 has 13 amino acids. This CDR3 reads CAWSGGGDEKLFF. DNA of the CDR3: TGTGCCTGGAGTGGAGGGGGTGATGAAAAACTGTTTTTT.

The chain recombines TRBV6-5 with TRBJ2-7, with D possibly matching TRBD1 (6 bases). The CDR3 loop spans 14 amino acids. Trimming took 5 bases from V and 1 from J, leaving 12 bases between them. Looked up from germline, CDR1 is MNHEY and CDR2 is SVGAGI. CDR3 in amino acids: CASSSWTDSYEQYF. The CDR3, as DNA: TGTGCCAGCAGTAGTTGGACAGATTCCTACGAGCAGTACTTC.

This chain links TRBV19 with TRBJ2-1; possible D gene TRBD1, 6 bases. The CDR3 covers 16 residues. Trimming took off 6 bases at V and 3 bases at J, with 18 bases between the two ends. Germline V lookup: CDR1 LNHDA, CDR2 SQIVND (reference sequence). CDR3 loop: CASRRTVPSVYNEQFF. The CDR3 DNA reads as TGTGCCAGTAGGAGGACAGTTCCCTCCGTCTACAATGAGCAGTTCTTC.

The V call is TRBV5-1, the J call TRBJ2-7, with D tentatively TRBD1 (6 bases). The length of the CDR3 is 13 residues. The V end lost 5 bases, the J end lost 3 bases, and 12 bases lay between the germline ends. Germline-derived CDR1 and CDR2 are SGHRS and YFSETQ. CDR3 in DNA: TGCGCCAGCAGTTCCGGGACAAACTACGAGCAGTACTTC. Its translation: CASSSGTNYEQYF.

The CDR3 sequence: CASSQDTVNTEAFF. DNA for the CDR3: TGTGCCAGCAGTCAAGACACGGTGAACACTGAAGCTTTCTTT. The rearrangement uses TRBV27 and TRBJ1-1, with no clear D. The V gene lost 5 bases and the J gene lost 0 bases, with 10 bases spanning the gap. The CDR3 loop spans 14 amino acids. The germline CDR1 and CDR2 sequences are MNHEY and SMNVEV (reference sequence).

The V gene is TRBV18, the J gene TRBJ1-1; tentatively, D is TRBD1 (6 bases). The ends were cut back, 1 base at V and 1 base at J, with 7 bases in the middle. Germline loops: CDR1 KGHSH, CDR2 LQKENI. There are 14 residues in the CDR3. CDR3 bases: TGTGCCAGCTCACCACGGACAGAGAACACTGAAGCTTTCTTT. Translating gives CASSPRTENTEAFF.

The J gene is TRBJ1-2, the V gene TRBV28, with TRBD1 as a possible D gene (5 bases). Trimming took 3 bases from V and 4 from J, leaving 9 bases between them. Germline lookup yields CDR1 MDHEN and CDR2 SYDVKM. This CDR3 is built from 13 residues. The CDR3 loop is CASSFGGGYGYTF. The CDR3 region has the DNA TGTGCCAGCAGTTTCGGGGGGGGCTATGGCTACACCTTC.